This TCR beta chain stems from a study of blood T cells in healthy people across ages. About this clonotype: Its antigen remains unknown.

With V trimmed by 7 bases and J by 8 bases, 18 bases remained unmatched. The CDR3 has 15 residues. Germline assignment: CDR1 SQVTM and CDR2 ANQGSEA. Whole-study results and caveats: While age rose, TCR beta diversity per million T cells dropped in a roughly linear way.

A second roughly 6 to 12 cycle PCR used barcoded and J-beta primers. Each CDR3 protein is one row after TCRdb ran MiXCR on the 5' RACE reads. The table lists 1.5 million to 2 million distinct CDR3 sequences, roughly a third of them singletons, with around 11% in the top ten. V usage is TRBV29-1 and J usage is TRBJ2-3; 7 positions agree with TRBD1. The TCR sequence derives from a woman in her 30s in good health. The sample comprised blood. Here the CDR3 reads CSGTYRGRGGGTQYF. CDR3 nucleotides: TGCAGCGGAACCTACCGGGGCCGAGGGGGCGGTACGCAGTATTTT.